The rows below give T cell receptor beta chains drawn from one sample of a study of T cell responses to AZD1222 COVID-19 vaccine. TCRdb keeps only in-frame clones here, not all; method: immunoSEQ multiplex PCR. The sample carries roughly 120,000 clones, about 87% recorded once. Material: peripheral blood, obtained on day 0 of AZD1222 vaccination. These receptors were collected from an adult in good health. The CDR3 runs from the conserved cysteine through the conserved F or W. D genes are given only for firm matches. Expanded clones get a size class; other rows say once, few or many, or leave the size out.

V	D	J	size	length	CDR3	DNA
TRBV12-2	.	TRBJ1-1	.	14	CASRSSDVNTEAFF	TGTGCAAGTCGCTCCTCGGATGTGAACACTGAAGCTTTCTTT
TRBV5-4	TRBD1	TRBJ2-5	.	13	CASSGTVRGTQYF	TGTGCCAGCAGCGGGACAGTAAGAGGGACCCAGTACTTC
TRBV2	TRBD1	TRBJ1-2	.	14	CASKLTGVDYGYTF	TGTGCCAGCAAGTTAACAGGGGTTGACTATGGCTACACCTTC
TRBV30	.	TRBJ1-4	.	15	CAWSEVKGGGEKLFF	TGTGCCTGGAGTGAAGTCAAGGGAGGAGGTGAAAAACTGTTTTTT
TRBV29-1	TRBD1	TRBJ1-1	.	12	CSWRQGYTEAFF	TGCAGCTGGAGACAGGGATATACTGAAGCTTTCTTT
TRBV19	.	TRBJ1-5	.	15	CASSIYREVNQPQHF	TGTGCCAGTAGTATCTACAGGGAAGTAAACCAGCCCCAGCATTTT
TRBV6-1	.	TRBJ1-1	.	15	CASSEMPSSVNEAFF	TGTGCCAGCAGTGAAATGCCCAGCTCGGTGAATGAAGCTTTCTTT
TRBV4-2	.	TRBJ1-2	.	17	CASSQGDGARYNYGYTF	TGTGCCAGCAGCCAAGGGGACGGAGCCCGCTATAACTATGGCTACACCTTC
TRBV30	.	TRBJ1-4	.	13	CAWRGGAVEKLFF	TGTGCCTGGAGGGGTGGGGCCGTTGAAAAACTGTTTTTT
TRBV7-9	.	TRBJ1-1	once	12	CASGKKITEAFF	TGTGCCAGCGGGAAGAAAATAACTGAAGCTTTCTTT
TRBV5-6	TRBD2	TRBJ2-3	.	18	CASSWGLAGGSSTDTQYF	TGTGCCAGCAGTTGGGGACTAGCGGGGGGTTCTAGCACAGATACGCAGTATTTT
TRBV27	.	TRBJ2-1	.	13	CASSLSWGNEQFF	TGTGCCAGCAGTTTATCGTGGGGAAATGAGCAGTTCTTC
TRBV27	.	TRBJ2-1	.	18	CASKGLEGFSSSYNEQFF	TGTGCCAGCAAGGGACTGGAGGGATTCTCGAGCTCCTACAATGAGCAGTTCTTC
TRBV19	TRBD1	TRBJ1-4	.	15	CASSPGTATNEKLFF	TGTGCCAGTAGTCCCGGGACAGCAACTAATGAAAAACTGTTTTTT
TRBV5-4	.	TRBJ2-5	.	12	CASSFVQETQYF	TGTGCCAGCAGCTTCGTCCAAGAGACCCAGTACTTC
TRBV29-1	.	TRBJ2-1	.	12	CSAGDTYNEQFF	TGCAGCGCCGGGGACACGTACAATGAGCAGTTCTTC
TRBV24-1	TRBD2	TRBJ2-5	.	16	CATSDLGLADQETQYF	TGTGCCACCAGTGATTTGGGACTAGCGGATCAAGAGACCCAGTACTTC
TRBV28	.	TRBJ1-2	.	13	CASSLLGPYGYTF	TGTGCCAGCAGTTTATTGGGCCCCTATGGCTACACCTTC
TRBV28	TRBD1	TRBJ2-3	.	16	CASSLLGQGSTDTQYF	TGTGCCAGCAGTCTACTGGGACAGGGTAGCACAGATACGCAGTATTTT
TRBV19	.	TRBJ1-3	once	13	CASSMRVLDTIYF	TGTGCCAGTAGTATGAGAGTCCTTGACACCATATATTTT